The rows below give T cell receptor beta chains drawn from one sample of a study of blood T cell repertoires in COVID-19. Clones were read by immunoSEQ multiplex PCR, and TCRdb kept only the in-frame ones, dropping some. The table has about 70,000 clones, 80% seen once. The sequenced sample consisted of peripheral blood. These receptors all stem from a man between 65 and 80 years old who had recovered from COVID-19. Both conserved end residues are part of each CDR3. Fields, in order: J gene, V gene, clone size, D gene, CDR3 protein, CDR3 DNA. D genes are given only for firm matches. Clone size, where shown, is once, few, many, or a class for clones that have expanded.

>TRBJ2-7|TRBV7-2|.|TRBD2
CASSLRASGRAKQYF
TGTGCCAGCAGCTTGAGAGCTAGCGGGAGGGCGAAGCAGTACTTC
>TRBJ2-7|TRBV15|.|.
CATSDTGVPYEQYF
TGTGCCACCAGTGATACGGGGGTCCCCTACGAGCAGTACTTC
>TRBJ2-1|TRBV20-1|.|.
CSARWGDEQFF
TGCAGTGCTAGATGGGGGGATGAGCAGTTCTTC
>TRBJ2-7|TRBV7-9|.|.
CASSRLSSYEQYF
TGTGCCAGCAGCAGACTGAGCTCCTACGAGCAGTACTTC
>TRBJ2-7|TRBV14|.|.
CASSQGTGPYEQYF
TGTGCCAGCAGCCAAGGTACAGGGCCCTACGAGCAGTACTTC
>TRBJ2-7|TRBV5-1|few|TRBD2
CASSLSGRGTYEQYF
TGCGCCAGCAGCTTGAGTGGGAGGGGTACCTACGAGCAGTACTTC
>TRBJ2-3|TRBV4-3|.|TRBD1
CASSQDGDRDSDTQYF
TGCGCCAGCAGCCAAGATGGGGACAGGGACTCAGATACGCAGTATTTT
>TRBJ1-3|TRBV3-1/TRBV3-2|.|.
CASSSVGNTIYF
TGTGCCAGCAGCTCAGTAGGAAACACCATATATTTT
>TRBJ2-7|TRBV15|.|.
CATSRHPDRGSPNEQYF
TGTGCCACCAGCAGACACCCGGATAGGGGTTCCCCAAACGAGCAGTACTTC
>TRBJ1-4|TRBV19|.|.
CASSIGRFDEKLFF
TGTGCCAGTAGTATCGGGAGATTCGATGAAAAACTGTTTTTT
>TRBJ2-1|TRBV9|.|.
CASSVEGQLPNNEQFF
TGTGCCAGCAGCGTAGAAGGACAGCTACCGAACAATGAGCAGTTCTTC
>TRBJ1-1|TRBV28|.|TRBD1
CASSRQGAGPEAFF
TGTGCCAGCAGTCGACAGGGGGCGGGACCTGAAGCTTTCTTT
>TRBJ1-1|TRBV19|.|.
CASSDLAGNWAEAFF
TGTGCCAGTAGCGATCTAGCCGGAAATTGGGCTGAAGCTTTCTTT